The rows below give T cell receptor beta chains drawn from one sample of a study of blood T cell repertoires in COVID-19. Repertoires were generated with immunoSEQ multiplex PCR, while TCRdb's copy carries only in-frame clones and drops some. The data contain 160,000 or so clones, about nine tenths of them seen just once; the ten biggest clones take up around 1.5%. Sequenced material: peripheral blood. These receptors originate from a woman aged 45-65 years with acute or convalescent COVID-19. Each CDR3 is given with its conserved first and last residue. Fields, in order: clone size, J gene, V gene, D gene, CDR3 DNA, CDR3 protein. A D gene is named only where the DNA matches it firmly. Only some rows state a clone size, as once, few, many or a class for expanded clones.

clone_size: NA
j_call: TRBJ2-1
v_call: TRBV18
d_call: NA
cdr3_nt: TGTGCCAGCTCACCGATCGGGTCTGTGAGAAATGAGCAGTTCTTC
cdr3_aa: CASSPIGSVRNEQFF

clone_size: once
j_call: TRBJ1-6
v_call: TRBV4-3
d_call: NA
cdr3_nt: TGCGCCAGCAGCCAAACAGGGATTGGTTCACCCCTCCACTTT
cdr3_aa: CASSQTGIGSPLHF

clone_size: NA
j_call: TRBJ2-3
v_call: TRBV5-1
d_call: TRBD1
cdr3_nt: TGCGCCAGCAGAAAACTCCCGGGACAGGGGGCTACAGATACGCAGTATTTT
cdr3_aa: CASRKLPGQGATDTQYF

clone_size: NA
j_call: TRBJ2-3
v_call: TRBV12-3/TRBV12-4
d_call: NA
cdr3_nt: TGTGCCAGCACTTTCAGGGATACGCAGTATTTT
cdr3_aa: CASTFRDTQYF

clone_size: once
j_call: TRBJ2-3
v_call: TRBV27
d_call: TRBD1
cdr3_nt: TGTGCCAGCTTACGGGACAGGGGATCAGATACGCAGTATTTT
cdr3_aa: CASLRDRGSDTQYF

clone_size: NA
j_call: TRBJ2-3
v_call: TRBV27
d_call: NA
cdr3_nt: TGTGCCAGCAGTTTATGGCCCCCTCCTCCGGGACTGTCAGATACGCAGTATTTT
cdr3_aa: CASSLWPPPPGLSDTQYF

clone_size: NA
j_call: TRBJ1-5
v_call: TRBV19
d_call: NA
cdr3_nt: TGTGCCAGTACCTCGGCGGCCAGCTATAGCAATCAGCCCCAGCATTTT
cdr3_aa: CASTSAASYSNQPQHF

clone_size: NA
j_call: TRBJ1-5
v_call: TRBV7-6
d_call: TRBD1
cdr3_nt: TGTGCCAGCAGCAAAGGGACAGCCATTAATCAGCCCCAGCATTTT
cdr3_aa: CASSKGTAINQPQHF

clone_size: few
j_call: TRBJ2-3
v_call: TRBV4-3
d_call: TRBD2
cdr3_nt: TGCGCCAGCAGCCCTGTCTGGGCACTAGCGGGAGATACGCAGTATTTT
cdr3_aa: CASSPVWALAGDTQYF

clone_size: NA
j_call: TRBJ2-3
v_call: TRBV2
d_call: TRBD2
cdr3_nt: TGTGCCAGCAGGACGACTAGCGGGGGACTTACGTTT
cdr3_aa: CASRTTSGGLTF

clone_size: NA
j_call: TRBJ1-3
v_call: TRBV19
d_call: TRBD1
cdr3_nt: TGTGCCAGTAGGGACAGGGGAAACACCATATATTTT
cdr3_aa: CASRDRGNTIYF

clone_size: NA
j_call: TRBJ1-1
v_call: TRBV19
d_call: NA
cdr3_nt: TGTGCCACCAGTCCTCAGGGAATCGCTGAAGCTTTCTTT
cdr3_aa: CATSPQGIAEAFF

clone_size: once
j_call: TRBJ1-5
v_call: TRBV19
d_call: TRBD1
cdr3_nt: TGTGCCAGTGCATGGGGACAGGTGTGTGATCAGCCCCAGCATTTT
cdr3_aa: CASAWGQVCDQPQHF

clone_size: NA
j_call: TRBJ1-4
v_call: TRBV5-1
d_call: NA
cdr3_nt: TGCGCCAGCAGTTTGGGCGGGGATAATGAAAAACTGTTTTTT
cdr3_aa: CASSLGGDNEKLFF

clone_size: few
j_call: TRBJ2-1
v_call: TRBV7-2
d_call: NA
cdr3_nt: TGTGCCAGCAGCCAAACGGGGAATGAGCAGTTCTTC
cdr3_aa: CASSQTGNEQFF

clone_size: NA
j_call: TRBJ1-5
v_call: TRBV27
d_call: NA
cdr3_nt: TGTGCCAGCAGTTTGAAGGGGCCGAGCAATCAGCCCCAGCATTTT
cdr3_aa: CASSLKGPSNQPQHF

clone_size: NA
j_call: TRBJ1-1
v_call: TRBV5-5
d_call: TRBD1
cdr3_nt: TGTGCCAGCAGCTTGACAGGGGATACTGAAGCTTTCTTT
cdr3_aa: CASSLTGDTEAFF

clone_size: NA
j_call: TRBJ2-1
v_call: TRBV6-6
d_call: TRBD2
cdr3_nt: TGTGCCAGCAGTGAGCGGGGGTCGGACTACAATGAGCAGTTCTTC
cdr3_aa: CASSERGSDYNEQFF

clone_size: NA
j_call: TRBJ2-6
v_call: TRBV5-1
d_call: NA
cdr3_nt: TGCGCCAGCAGCCCTCCGCGGGAAGTCAACGTCCTGACTTTC
cdr3_aa: CASSPPREVNVLTF

clone_size: once
j_call: TRBJ2-5
v_call: TRBV6-2/TRBV6-3
d_call: NA
cdr3_nt: TGTGCCAGCAGTTACGTGACGGCGGGGGAGACCCAGTACTTC
cdr3_aa: CASSYVTAGETQYF

clone_size: NA
j_call: TRBJ1-6
v_call: TRBV30
d_call: TRBD1
cdr3_nt: TGTGCCTGGAGACCCCGGGACAGGGACGGTTCACCCCTCCACTTT
cdr3_aa: CAWRPRDRDGSPLHF

clone_size: NA
j_call: TRBJ1-2
v_call: TRBV7-9
d_call: TRBD1
cdr3_nt: TGTGCCAGCAGAGAGATAGAACAGGGGCCGGGCTACACCTTC
cdr3_aa: CASREIEQGPGYTF

clone_size: NA
j_call: TRBJ1-1
v_call: TRBV6-2/TRBV6-3
d_call: NA
cdr3_nt: TGTGCCAGCAGTTGGCATACCAACAGGGATCGTGCTTTCTTT
cdr3_aa: CASSWHTNRDRAFF

clone_size: NA
j_call: TRBJ1-2
v_call: TRBV13
d_call: NA
cdr3_nt: TGTGCCAGCAGCTCAAAATCGACAGGATACTATGGCTACACCTTC
cdr3_aa: CASSSKSTGYYGYTF

clone_size: NA
j_call: TRBJ2-1
v_call: TRBV11-3
d_call: NA
cdr3_nt: TGTGCCAGCAGCTTAGACAACAGAGAGCAGTTCTTC
cdr3_aa: CASSLDNREQFF

clone_size: NA
j_call: TRBJ2-7
v_call: TRBV5-4
d_call: NA
cdr3_nt: TGTGCCAGCCGCCGGACAGTATGGGCTTACGAGCAGTACTTC
cdr3_aa: CASRRTVWAYEQYF

clone_size: NA
j_call: TRBJ1-2
v_call: TRBV11-2
d_call: NA
cdr3_nt: TGTGCCAGCAGCTTAGATCTAAGGGACACCTATGGCTACACCTTC
cdr3_aa: CASSLDLRDTYGYTF

clone_size: few
j_call: TRBJ1-2
v_call: TRBV5-4
d_call: NA
cdr3_nt: TGTGCCAGCAGCTTGGCCAGAGGTGGACTGAAGCAAGGCTACACCTTC
cdr3_aa: CASSLARGGLKQGYTF

clone_size: NA
j_call: TRBJ1-2
v_call: TRBV30
d_call: NA
cdr3_nt: TGTGCCTGGAGTGGGACAAACTATGGCTACACCTTC
cdr3_aa: CAWSGTNYGYTF